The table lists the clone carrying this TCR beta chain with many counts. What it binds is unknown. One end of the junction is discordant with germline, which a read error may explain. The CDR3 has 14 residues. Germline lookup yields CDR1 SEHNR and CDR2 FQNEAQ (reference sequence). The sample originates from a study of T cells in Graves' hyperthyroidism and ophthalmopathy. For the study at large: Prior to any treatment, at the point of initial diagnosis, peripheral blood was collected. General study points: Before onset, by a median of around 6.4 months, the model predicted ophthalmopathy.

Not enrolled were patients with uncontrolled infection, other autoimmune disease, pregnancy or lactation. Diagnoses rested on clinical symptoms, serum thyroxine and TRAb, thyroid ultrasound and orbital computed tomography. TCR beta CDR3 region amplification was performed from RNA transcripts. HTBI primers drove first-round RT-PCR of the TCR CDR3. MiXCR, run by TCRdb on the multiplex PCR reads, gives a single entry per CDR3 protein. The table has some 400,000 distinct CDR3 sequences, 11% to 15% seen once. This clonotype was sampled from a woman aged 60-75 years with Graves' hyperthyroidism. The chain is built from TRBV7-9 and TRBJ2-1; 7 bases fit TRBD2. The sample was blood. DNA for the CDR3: TGTGCCAGCAGCCTAGCGGCCTCCTACAATGAGCAGTTCTTC. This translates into CASSLAASYNEQFF.